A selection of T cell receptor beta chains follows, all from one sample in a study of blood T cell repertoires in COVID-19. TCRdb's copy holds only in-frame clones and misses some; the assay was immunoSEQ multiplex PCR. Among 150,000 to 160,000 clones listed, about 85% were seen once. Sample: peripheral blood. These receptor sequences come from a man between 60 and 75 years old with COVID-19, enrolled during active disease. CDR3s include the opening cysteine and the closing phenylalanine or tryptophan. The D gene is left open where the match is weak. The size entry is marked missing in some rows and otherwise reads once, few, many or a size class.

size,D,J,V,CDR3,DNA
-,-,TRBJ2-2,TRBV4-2,CASSMDGRETGELFF,TGTGCCAGCAGCATGGACGGGAGAGAAACCGGGGAGCTGTTTTTT
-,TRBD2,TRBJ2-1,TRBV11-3,CASSPGGRTLNEQFF,TGTGCCAGCAGCCCCGGGGGGAGGACTCTCAATGAGCAGTTCTTC
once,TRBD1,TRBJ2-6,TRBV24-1,CATSDRDRGDSGANVLTF,TGTGCCACCAGTGACCGCGACAGGGGTGACTCTGGGGCCAACGTCCTGACTTTC
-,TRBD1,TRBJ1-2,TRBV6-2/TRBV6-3,CASSSGTVNGYTF,TGTGCCAGCAGTTCAGGGACAGTCAATGGCTACACCTTC
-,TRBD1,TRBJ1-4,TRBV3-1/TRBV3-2,CASSQGQGASEKLFF,TGTGCCAGCAGCCAAGGTCAGGGGGCGTCTGAAAAACTGTTTTTT
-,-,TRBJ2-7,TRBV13,CASSLTETYEQYF,TGTGCCAGCAGCTTAACAGAGACCTACGAGCAGTACTTC
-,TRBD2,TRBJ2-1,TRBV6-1,CASSDGFSGGTLIYNEQFF,TGTGCCAGCAGTGATGGGTTTAGCGGGGGGACCCTAATATACAATGAGCAGTTCTTC
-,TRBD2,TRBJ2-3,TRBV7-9,CASSFGTSGSTDTQYF,TGTGCCAGCAGCTTCGGGACTAGCGGGAGCACAGATACGCAGTATTTT
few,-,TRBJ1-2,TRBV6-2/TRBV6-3,CASSYSARSQSNGYTF,TGTGCCAGCAGTTACTCGGCGCGGTCCCAAAGCAATGGCTACACCTTC
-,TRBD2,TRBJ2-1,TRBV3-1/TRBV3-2,CASSDGLAGGFEQFF,TGTGCCAGCAGCGATGGACTAGCGGGGGGTTTTGAGCAGTTCTTC
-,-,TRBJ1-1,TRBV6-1,CASSEHSNTEAFF,TGTGCCAGCAGTGAGCACAGTAACACTGAAGCTTTCTTT
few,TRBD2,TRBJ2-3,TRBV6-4,CASSAFTSGGRDTQYF,TGTGCCAGCAGTGCTTTTACTAGCGGGGGGCGAGATACGCAGTATTTT
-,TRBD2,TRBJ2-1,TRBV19,CASLAGGGEQFF,TGTGCCAGTTTAGCGGGAGGGGGTGAGCAGTTCTTC
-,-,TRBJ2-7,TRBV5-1,CASSSTQGREQYF,TGCGCCAGCAGCTCGACCCAGGGGCGGGAGCAGTACTTC
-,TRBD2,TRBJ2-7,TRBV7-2,CASSEPKTSGRANEQYF,TGTGCCAGCAGCGAACCAAAAACTAGCGGGAGGGCCAACGAGCAGTACTTC
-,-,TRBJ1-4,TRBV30,CAWSVVSGEKLFF,TGTGCCTGGAGTGTAGTGAGCGGGGAAAAACTGTTTTTT
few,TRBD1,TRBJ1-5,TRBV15,CATCRDSNQPQHF,TGTGCCACCTGTCGGGACAGTAATCAGCCCCAGCATTTT
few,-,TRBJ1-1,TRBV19,CASSIVGAHGLF,TGTGCCAGTAGTATCGTAGGGGCCCATGGACTCTTT
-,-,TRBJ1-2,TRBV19,CASIMGQTNYGYTF,TGTGCCAGTATCATGGGACAAACTAACTATGGCTACACCTTC
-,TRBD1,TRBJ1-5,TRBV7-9,CASSPTDRANQPQHF,TGTGCCAGCAGCCCCACGGACAGGGCAAATCAGCCCCAGCATTTT
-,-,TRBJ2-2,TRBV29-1,CSVAGEFANTGELFF,TGCAGCGTTGCGGGGGAGTTCGCGAACACCGGGGAGCTGTTTTTT
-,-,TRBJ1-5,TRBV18,CASSPGEDQPQHF,TGTGCCAGCTCACCGGGGGAGGATCAGCCCCAGCATTTT
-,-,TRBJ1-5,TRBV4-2,CASSQAIGATGSNQPQHF,TGTGCCAGCAGCCAAGCCATTGGGGCCACAGGGAGCAATCAGCCCCAGCATTTT
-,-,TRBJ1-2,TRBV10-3,CAISGQSGKNNYGYTF,TGTGCCATCAGTGGCCAAAGCGGCAAAAATAACTATGGCTACACCTTC
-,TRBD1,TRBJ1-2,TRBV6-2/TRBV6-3,CASSGQVLLYGYTF,TGTGCCAGCAGTGGACAGGTCCTTCTCTATGGCTACACCTTC
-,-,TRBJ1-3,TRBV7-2,CASSFTYSGNTIYF,TGTGCCAGCAGCTTCACATACTCTGGAAACACCATATATTTT
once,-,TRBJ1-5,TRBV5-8,CASSRGNQPQHF,TGTGCCAGCAGTCGGGGTAATCAGCCCCAGCATTTT
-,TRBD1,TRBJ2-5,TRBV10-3,CAISEGQGILETQYF,TGTGCCATCAGTGAAGGACAGGGGATTTTGGAGACCCAGTACTTC
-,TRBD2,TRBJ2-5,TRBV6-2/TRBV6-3,CASSYLAGGPGETQYF,TGTGCCAGCAGTTATCTAGCGGGAGGGCCGGGGGAGACCCAGTACTTC
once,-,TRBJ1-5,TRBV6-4,CASIAFARAYSNQPQHF,TGTGCCAGCATTGCCTTCGCCAGGGCATATAGCAATCAGCCCCAGCATTTT
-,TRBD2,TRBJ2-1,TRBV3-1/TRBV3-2,CATRAGGNEQFF,TGTGCCACACGGGCGGGGGGTAATGAGCAGTTCTTC
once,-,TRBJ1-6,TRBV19,CASSEGSLNSPLHF,TGTGCCAGTAGTGAGGGCAGTCTTAATTCACCCCTCCACTTT
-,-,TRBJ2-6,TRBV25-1,CASSDSVPGANVLTF,TGTGCCAGCAGTGATTCTGTCCCTGGGGCCAACGTCCTGACTTTC
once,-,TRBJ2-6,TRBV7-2,CASSLRTAGANVLTF,TGTGCCAGCAGCCTCCGGACAGCTGGGGCCAACGTCCTGACTTTC
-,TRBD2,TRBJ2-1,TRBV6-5,CASRLAGSNEQFF,TGTGCCAGCCGACTAGCGGGATCCAATGAGCAGTTCTTC
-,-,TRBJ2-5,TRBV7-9,CASGRTQEYQETQYF,TGTGCCAGCGGAAGGACACAAGAGTACCAAGAGACCCAGTACTTC
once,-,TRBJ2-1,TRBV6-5,CASQSLSVVEQFF,TGTGCCAGCCAAAGTCTAAGCGTGGTTGAGCAGTTCTTC
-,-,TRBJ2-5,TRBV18,CASSPPAGGETQYF,TGTGCCAGCTCACCACCGGCAGGAGGGGAGACCCAGTACTTC
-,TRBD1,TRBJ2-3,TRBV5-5,CASSLGGDRGRTDTQYF,TGTGCCAGCAGCTTGGGAGGGGACAGGGGGCGAACAGATACGCAGTATTTT